The table lists the clone carrying this T cell receptor beta chain with many counts. Its target is unknown. In the authors' methods: The authors used CDR3 differences across clinicopathological groups to build a distant-metastasis classifier for papillary thyroid cancer. TCRdb re-called the PCR reads through MiXCR. The V and J calls, along with clone size, are taken from TCRdb and not from the paper's own processing. The sample shows around 41,000 clones, roughly 14% of them seen only once. No patient had received any treatment before thyroid surgery. This sample was taken from a study of metastatic and nonmetastatic thyroid tumors. About the study: Repertoire data that came from the blood and tumor or nodule tissue of malignant and benign thyroid patients were compared.

The germline gives CDR1 DFQATT, CDR2 SNEGSKA (reference sequence). V was clipped by 0 bases and J by 6 bases, with 8 bases between them. This CDR3 has 12 amino acids. Study results and caveats: As reported, TCR beta diversity in blood and tumor was significantly higher in malignant thyroid tumors than in benign nodules.

The sequenced sample consisted of blood. The chain has TRBV20-1 and TRBJ1-1, with D hard to call. This receptor was identified in a female donor with papillary thyroid cancer or a benign thyroid nodule (not recorded which). Some clones in this sample may be carry-over from other donors' samples. The CDR3 region has the DNA TGCAGTGCTAGAGATAAGCGTCCTGAAGCTTTCTTT. Its translation: CSARDKRPEAFF.